The present T cell receptor (beta chain) was sequenced within a study of T cells in Graves' hyperthyroidism and ophthalmopathy. Amplified regions were TCR beta CDR3 sequences from RNA transcripts. In the first-round RT-PCR of the TCR CDR3, the HTBI primer set was used. TCRdb independently ran MiXCR on the multiplex PCR reads; one entry per CDR3 protein. The data hold hundreds of thousands of distinct CDR3 sequences, with 15% to 20% observed a single time. This clonotype has a handful of counts. The sequencing sample was made of blood. This sequence originates from a man aged 35 to 55 with Graves' ophthalmopathy.

CDR3 coding DNA: TGCAGTGCAGAGACAGTATACGAGCAGTACTTC. Translating it yields CSAETVYEQYF. The chain combines TRBV20-1 with TRBJ2-7; a weak D match, TRBD1 (5 bases). CDR3 length: 11 amino acids. Germline V gene sequence: CDR1 DFQATT, CDR2 SNEGSKA (reference sequence). The ends were cut back, 6 bases at V and 4 bases at J, with 10 bases in the middle.